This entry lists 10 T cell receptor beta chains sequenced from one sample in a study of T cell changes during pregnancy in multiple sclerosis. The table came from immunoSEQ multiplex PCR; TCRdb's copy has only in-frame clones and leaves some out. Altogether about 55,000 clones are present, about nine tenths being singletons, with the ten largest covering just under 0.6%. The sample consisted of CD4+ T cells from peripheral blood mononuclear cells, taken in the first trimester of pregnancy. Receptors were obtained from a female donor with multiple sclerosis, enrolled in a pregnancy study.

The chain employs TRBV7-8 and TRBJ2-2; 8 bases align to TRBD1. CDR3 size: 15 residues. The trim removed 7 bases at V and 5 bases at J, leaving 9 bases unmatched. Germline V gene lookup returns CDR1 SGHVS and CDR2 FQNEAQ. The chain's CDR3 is CASTPTGADTGELFF. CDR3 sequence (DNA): TGTGCCAGCACCCCGACAGGGGCTGATACCGGGGAGCTGTTTTTT.

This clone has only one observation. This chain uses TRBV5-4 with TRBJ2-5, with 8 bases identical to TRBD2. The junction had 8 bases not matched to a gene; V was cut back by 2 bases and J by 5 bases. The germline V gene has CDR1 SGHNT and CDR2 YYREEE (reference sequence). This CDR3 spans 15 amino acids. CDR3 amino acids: CASSLDAGGMETQYF. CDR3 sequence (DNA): TGTGCCAGCAGCTTAGATGCGGGAGGAATGGAGACCCAGTACTTC.

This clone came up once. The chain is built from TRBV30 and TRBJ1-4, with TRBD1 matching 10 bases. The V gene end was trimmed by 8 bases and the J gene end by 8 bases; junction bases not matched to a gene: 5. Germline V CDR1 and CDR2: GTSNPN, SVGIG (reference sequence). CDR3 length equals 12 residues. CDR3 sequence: CAGQGGEEKLFF. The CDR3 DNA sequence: TGTGCCGGACAGGGGGGGGAGGAAAAACTGTTTTTT.

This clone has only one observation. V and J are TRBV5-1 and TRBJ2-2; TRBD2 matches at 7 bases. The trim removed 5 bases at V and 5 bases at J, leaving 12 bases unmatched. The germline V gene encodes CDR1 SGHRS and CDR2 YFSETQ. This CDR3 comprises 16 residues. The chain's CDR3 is CASSLGPGRGTGELFF. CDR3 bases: TGCGCCAGCAGTCTAGGTCCGGGGCGGGGGACCGGGGAGCTGTTTTTT. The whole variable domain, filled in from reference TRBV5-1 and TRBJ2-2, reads KAGVTQTPRYLIKTRGQQVTLSCSPISGHRSVSWYQQTPGQGLQFLFEYFSETQRNKGNFPGRFSGRQFSNSRSEMNVSTLELGDSALYLCASSLGPGRGTGELFFGEGSRLTVL.

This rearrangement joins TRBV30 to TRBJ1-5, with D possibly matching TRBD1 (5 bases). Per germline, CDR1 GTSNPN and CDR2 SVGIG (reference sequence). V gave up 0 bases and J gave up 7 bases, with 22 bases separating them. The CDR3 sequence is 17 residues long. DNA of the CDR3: TGTGCCTGGAGTGTAGGGGTTTATCGAGGTTCTTGGCAGCCCCAGCATTTT. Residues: CAWSVGVYRGSWQPQHF. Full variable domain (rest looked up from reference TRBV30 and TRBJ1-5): SQTIHQWPATLVQPVGSPLSLECTVEGTSNPNLYWYRQAAGRGLQLLFYSVGIGQISSEVPQNLSASRPQDRQFILSSKKLLLSDSGFYLCAWSVGVYRGSWQPQHFGDGTRLSIL.

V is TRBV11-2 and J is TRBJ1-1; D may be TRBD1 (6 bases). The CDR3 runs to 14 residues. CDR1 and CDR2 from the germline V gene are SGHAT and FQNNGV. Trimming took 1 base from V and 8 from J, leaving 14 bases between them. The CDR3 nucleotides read TGTGCCAGCAGCTTAGGGGGGGGCATCCCGGAAGCTTTCTTT. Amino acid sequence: CASSLGGGIPEAFF.

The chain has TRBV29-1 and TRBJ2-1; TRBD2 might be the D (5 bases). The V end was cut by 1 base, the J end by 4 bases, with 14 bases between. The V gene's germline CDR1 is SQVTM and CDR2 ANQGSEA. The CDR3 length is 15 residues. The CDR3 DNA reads TGCAGCGTTGAAGGCCCGGTAACGGGGTACAATGAGCAGTTCTTC. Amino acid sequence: CSVEGPVTGYNEQFF.

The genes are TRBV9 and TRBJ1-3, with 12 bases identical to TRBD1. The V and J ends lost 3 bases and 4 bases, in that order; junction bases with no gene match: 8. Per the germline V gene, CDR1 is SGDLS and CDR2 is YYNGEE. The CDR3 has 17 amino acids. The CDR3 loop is CASSDPGTGGAGNTIYF. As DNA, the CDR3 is TGTGCCAGCAGCGATCCCGGGACAGGGGGCGCGGGAAACACCATATATTTT. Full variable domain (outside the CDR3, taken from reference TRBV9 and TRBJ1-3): DSGVTQTPKHLITATGQRVTLRCSPRSGDLSVYWYQQSLDQGLQFLIQYYNGEERAKGNILERFSAQQFPDLHSELNLSSLELGDSALYFCASSDPGTGGAGNTIYFGEGSWLTVV.

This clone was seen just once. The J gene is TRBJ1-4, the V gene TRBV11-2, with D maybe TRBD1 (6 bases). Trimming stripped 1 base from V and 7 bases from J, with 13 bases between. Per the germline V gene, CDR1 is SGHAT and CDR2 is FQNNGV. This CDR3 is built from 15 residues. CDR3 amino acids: CASSLGWDTTEKLFF. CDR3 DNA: TGTGCCAGCAGCTTAGGTTGGGACACGACTGAAAAACTGTTTTTT.

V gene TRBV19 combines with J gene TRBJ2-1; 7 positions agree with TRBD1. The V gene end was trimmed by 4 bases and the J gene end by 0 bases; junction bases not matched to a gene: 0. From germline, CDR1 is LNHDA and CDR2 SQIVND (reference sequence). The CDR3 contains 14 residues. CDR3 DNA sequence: TGTGCCAGTAGTAGGGACAGCTCCTACAATGAGCAGTTCTTC. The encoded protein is CASSRDSSYNEQFF.